The rows below give T cell receptor beta chains drawn from one sample of a study of STAT5B mutations in CD4+ large granular lymphocyte leukemia. Profiled with immunoSEQ multiplex PCR; TCRdb holds only in-frame clones, not every one. The sample records 20,000 to 25,000 clones, around 75% being singletons. Input material: CD4+ T cells from blood buffy coats. These receptors were collected from a human donor in good health. The CDR3 runs from the conserved cysteine through the conserved F or W.

J | V | CDR3
TRBJ2-2 | TRBV6-1 | CASRAHRDSTGELFF
TRBJ1-1 | TRBV6-5 | CASRGLTVNTEAFF
TRBJ1-2 | TRBV2 | CASSEWGTVSKGYTF
TRBJ2-4 | TRBV6-4 | CASSPGVAGKNIQYF
TRBJ2-5 | TRBV6-5 | CASSTGPETQYF
TRBJ1-3 | TRBV28 | CASSNRDRVGNTIYF
TRBJ2-7 | TRBV11-2 | CASRLSGPYEQYF
TRBJ2-2 | TRBV25-1 | CASMQNTGELFF
TRBJ2-2 | TRBV27 | CASSIWTGGYTGELFF
TRBJ1-4 | TRBV7-5 | CVRSLEPQYNEKLFF
TRBJ2-1 | TRBV6-5 | CASSYAGGRSNEQFF
TRBJ1-6 | TRBV5-8 | CASSRRTGGSPLHF
TRBJ1-1 | TRBV7-2 | CASSLEASAWTEAFF
TRBJ1-3 | TRBV6-1 | CASSEQGAGNTIYF
TRBJ2-2 | TRBV5-1 | CASSTYSDIGELFF
TRBJ1-3 | TRBV5-4 | CASSLSVSKSSGNTIYF
TRBJ2-3 | TRBV10-3 | CAISVERAGDTQYF
TRBJ2-7 | TRBV19 | CASSIYHRGLYEQYF
TRBJ2-7 | TRBV6-1 | CASTGLADSYEQYF
TRBJ2-1 | TRBV11-3 | CASSPLLAAYNEQFF
TRBJ2-6 | TRBV7-9 | CASSWARGGANVLTF
TRBJ1-6 | TRBV7-8 | CASSFLEGGSPLHF
TRBJ1-3 | TRBV6-6 | CASSYSSGNTIYF
TRBJ2-1 | TRBV29-1 | CSVASGQSYNEQFF
TRBJ2-3 | TRBV19 | CASEPGTSGSMGPQYF
TRBJ2-1 | TRBV7-9 | CASRYLGGYNEQFF
TRBJ2-5 | TRBV11-3 | CASSSHTGTQYF
TRBJ2-7 | TRBV19 | CASSIDPSGEQYF
TRBJ2-7 | TRBV18 | CASSPPAGIEVYF
TRBJ2-7 | TRBV7-9 | CASTNVGEQYF
TRBJ2-3 | TRBV11-2 | CASSLSSTDTQYF
TRBJ1-2 | TRBV30 | CALGQGYGYTF
TRBJ2-1 | TRBV4-2 | CASSQEAAGAYNEQFF
TRBJ2-5 | TRBV5-1 | CASARQGSLGETQYF
TRBJ2-7 | TRBV18 | CASSPRDRGTYEQYF
TRBJ2-5 | TRBV18 | CASSPSLEETQYF
TRBJ1-2 | TRBV23-1 | CASSLPRLGNYGYTF
TRBJ2-7 | TRBV7-6 | CASSYEDGTYEQYF
TRBJ1-2 | TRBV6-6 | CASRTGDGGYTF
TRBJ1-5 | TRBV2 | CASKVRTGNNQPQHF
TRBJ1-1 | TRBV2 | CASSEEVNTEAFF
TRBJ1-3 | TRBV6-6 | CASNGKGQTSGNTIYF
TRBJ1-4 | TRBV5-1 | CASSLGRINEKLFF
TRBJ2-2 | TRBV6-5 | CASSSRRRDTGELFF
TRBJ1-6 | TRBV6-1 | CASSEGQVIQFSYNSPLHF
TRBJ2-1 | TRBV6-1 | CSAGGGNEQFF
TRBJ2-5 | TRBV19 | CASSIGGVETQYF
TRBJ2-3 | TRBV5-6 | CASRTRQTSVTDTQYF
TRBJ2-1 | TRBV10-1 | CASSESGTQFF
TRBJ1-1 | TRBV6-6 | CASSYSGAATEAFF